The 21 T cell receptor beta chains below all came from one sample that was sequenced in a study of tissue T cells after allogeneic stem cell transplantation. Measured with immunoSEQ multiplex PCR; TCRdb has only the in-frame clones, and not every one. The sample lists roughly 4,000 clones; roughly 66% were seen once. The sequenced sample was left colon tissue, obtained at autopsy. Every receptor here comes from a male donor at least 60 years old with lung cancer.

The genes are TRBV28 and TRBJ1-5; D ambiguous. Germline assignment: CDR1 MDHEN and CDR2 SYDVKM. The length of the CDR3 is 14 residues. Trimming took 3 bases from V and 3 from J, leaving 9 bases between them. As DNA, the CDR3 is TGTGCCAGCAGTTTCCCAGTCTTCAATCAGCCCCAGCATTTT. It translates to CASSFPVFNQPQHF.

V and J are TRBV9 and TRBJ2-5, with 8 bases matching TRBD1. Germline V gene lookup returns CDR1 SGDLS and CDR2 YYNGEE. With 3 bases clipped from V and 1 base from J, the junction kept 2 bases outside the gene matches. CDR3 size: 14 residues. The CDR3 is CASSAGQAQETQYF. The CDR3 DNA sequence: TGTGCCAGCAGCGCGGGACAGGCCCAAGAGACCCAGTACTTC.

The gene calls are TRBV4-1 and TRBJ1-2; D gene uncertain. V lost 4 bases and J 4 bases, leaving 13 bases between the germline ends. The CDR3 is 14 residues long. Germline-derived CDR1 and CDR2 are MGHRA and YSYEKL. The CDR3 DNA reads TGCGCCAGCAGCCCTTCAACCATCTTCTATGGCTACACCTTC. Translation gives CASSPSTIFYGYTF.

This clone was seen a few times. The chain carries TRBV7-9 and TRBJ2-7; a possible D gene is TRBD1 (5 bases). V was cut by 1 base and J by 2 bases, with 9 bases left in between. CDR3 length equals 14 residues. The V gene's germline CDR1 is SEHNR and CDR2 FQNEAQ (reference sequence). Here the CDR3 reads CASSLEQAAYEQYF. CDR3 nucleotide sequence: TGTGCCAGCAGCTTAGAACAGGCCGCCTACGAGCAGTACTTC.

V and J are TRBV6-5 and TRBJ1-4; 9 nucleotides line up with TRBD1. V lost 2 bases to trimming and J lost 8 bases; unmatched junction nucleotides: 9. Germline V gene data show CDR1 as MNHEY and CDR2 as SVGAGI. The CDR3 is made up of 16 amino acids. The DNA for the CDR3 is TGTGCCAGCAGTTACACGTACGGGACAGGGTTCGAAAAACTGTTTTTT. Residues: CASSYTYGTGFEKLFF.

The V and J genes are TRBV2 and TRBJ2-1, with D perhaps assigned TRBD1 or TRBD2 (5 bases each). Germline assignment: CDR1 SNHLY and CDR2 FYNNEI. V lost 7 bases and J 4 bases, leaving 11 bases between the germline ends. The CDR3 runs to 13 residues. CDR3 region: CASIRDHYNEQFF. DNA of the CDR3: TGTGCCAGCATCCGGGACCATTACAATGAGCAGTTCTTC.

The chain uses TRBV6-6 and TRBJ2-7, with D possibly being TRBD1 (5 bases). The CDR3 has 11 amino acids. Germline values: CDR1 MNHNY, CDR2 SVGAGI (reference sequence). CDR3 sequence: CVVGLTYEQYF. The CDR3 nucleotides read TGTGTCGTGGGGCTCACCTACGAGCAGTACTTC.

V is TRBV7-6 and J is TRBJ2-5, with D tentatively TRBD1 or TRBD2 (7 bases each). Germline CDR1 reads SGHVS; CDR2 reads FNYEAQ. The V and J ends lost 5 bases and 5 bases respectively, with 12 bases between them. The CDR3 is made up of 13 amino acids. Here the CDR3 DNA reads TGTGCCAGCAGCGCCAGGGGGGGGGAGACCCAGTACTTC. Protein: CASSARGGETQYF.

The rearrangement joins TRBV5-1 to TRBJ1-1, with D maybe TRBD1 (6 bases). The V end was cut by 6 bases, the J end by 4 bases, with 16 bases between. The length of the CDR3 is 14 residues. CDR1 and CDR2 from the germline V gene are SGHRS and YFSETQ. The DNA for the CDR3 is TGCGCCAGCACCGACACAGGGTCGAGCACTGAAGCTTTCTTT. Translated, it gives CASTDTGSSTEAFF.

This chain uses TRBV30 with TRBJ1-5, with D perhaps TRBD1 (6 bases). Germline CDR1 GTSNPN, CDR2 SVGIG (reference sequence). The V end lost 2 bases, the J end lost 4 bases, and 9 bases lay between the germline ends. This CDR3 has 13 residues. The DNA for the CDR3 is TGTGCCTGGAGTTCTACAGGGAATCAGCCCCAGCATTTT. Amino acids: CAWSSTGNQPQHF.

V is TRBV19 and J is TRBJ2-3; D gene ambiguous. The germline CDR1 and CDR2 sequences are LNHDA and SQIVND (reference sequence). V lost 7 bases, J lost 6 bases, and 8 bases lay in between. The CDR3 runs 11 residues. The CDR3 region is CASKVQDTQYF. The CDR3 nucleotides are TGTGCCAGTAAGGTTCAGGATACGCAGTATTTT.

The rearrangement links TRBV15 to TRBJ1-1, with D unresolved. Germline V lookup: CDR1 LNHNV, CDR2 YYDKDF (reference sequence). The CDR3 covers 15 residues. The ends were cut back, 1 base at V and 3 bases at J, with 12 bases in the middle. The CDR3 DNA reads TGTGCCACCAGCAGAGCGGCTCTCCAGGACACTGAAGCTTTCTTT. Translation gives CATSRAALQDTEAFF.

The J gene is TRBJ1-1, the V gene TRBV5-1, with a weak D call TRBD1 (6 bases). Trimming shortened V by 4 bases and J by 10 bases, and 23 bases separated the two germline ends. CDR1 is SGHRS, CDR2 YFSETQ, per germline. CDR3 length: 15 amino acids. This CDR3 reads CASSSLGTQNPGAFF. In DNA, the CDR3 is TGCGCCAGCAGCAGCCTAGGGACACAAAACCCCGGAGCTTTCTTT.

The V gene is TRBV12-3 or TRBV12-4, the J gene TRBJ2-5; D perhaps matches TRBD2 (6 bases). V lost 3 bases to trimming and J lost 4 bases, with 9 bases between them. The CDR3 has 13 amino acids. The CDR3 DNA sequence: TGTGCCAGCAGTTTCGGTAGCGGAGAGACCCAGTACTTC. Translation: CASSFGSGETQYF.

The sample holds one count of this clone. The CDR3 is CARLTECPGELFF. The CDR3 DNA follows: TGTGCCAGGCTGACTGAGTGCCCCGGGGAGCTGTTTTTT. The chain couples TRBV21-1 to TRBJ2-2; the table's TRBD2 call for D was not verified on the DNA. TRBV21-1 is designated a pseudogene. The CDR3 is 13 residues long.

This clone was seen a few times. This rearrangement joins TRBV2 to TRBJ1-5; D is possibly TRBD1 (5 bases). Germline V gene data show CDR1 as SNHLY and CDR2 as FYNNEI. The V end lost 7 bases, the J end lost 2 bases, and 12 bases lay between the germline ends. The CDR3 extends over 14 amino acids. The CDR3 DNA is TGTGCCAGCATGGGGCGACAGCGCAATCAGCCCCAGCATTTT. Its translation: CASMGRQRNQPQHF.

V is TRBV7-3 and J is TRBJ2-3, with 7 bases aligning to TRBD1. Unmatched junction bases numbered 4, after V lost 5 bases and J lost 2 bases. The CDR3 runs 14 residues. Germline CDR1 SGHTA, CDR2 FQGTGA. CDR3 sequence: CASSPGQDTDTQYF. The CDR3 nucleotides read TGTGCCAGCAGCCCCGGACAGGACACAGATACGCAGTATTTT. Looking up the rest from reference TRBV7-3 and TRBJ2-3 gives the full variable domain: GAGVSQTPSNKVTEKGKYVELRCDPISGHTALYWYRQSLGQGPEFLIYFQGTGAADDSGLPNDRFFAVRPEGSVSTLKIQRTERGDSAVYLCASSPGQDTDTQYFGPGTRLTVL.

For the CDR3, the DNA is TGTGCCAGCAGCTTAGGAGGACTAGCGGGAGCTGATACGCAGTATTTT. Amino acids: CASSLGGLAGADTQYF. The chain uses TRBV7-9 and TRBJ2-3; 13 bases fit TRBD2. Germline trimming cut 1 base from V and 6 bases from J; bases unmatched to any gene: 4. Germline-derived CDR1 and CDR2 are SEHNR and FQNEAQ (reference sequence). This CDR3 contains 16 residues.

The CDR3 region has the DNA TGTGCCAGCAGCCAAGAGGACAGGGGGCACCTCACAGATACGCAGTATTTT. Translated, it gives CASSQEDRGHLTDTQYF. V gene TRBV3-1 (or the pseudogene TRBV3-2) combines with J gene TRBJ2-3, with 11 bases identical to TRBD1. The CDR3 contains 17 residues. With 0 bases clipped from V and 2 bases from J, the junction kept 4 bases outside the gene matches. The germline gives CDR1 LGHDT, CDR2 YNNKEL (reference sequence).

This chain joins TRBV6-1 and TRBJ2-5; 11 nucleotides match TRBD2. This CDR3 contains 14 residues. The V segment lost 3 bases and the J segment 3 bases; nucleotides outside the gene matches: 0. Germline CDR1 is MNHNS and CDR2 is SASEGT. CDR3 coding DNA: TGTGCCAGCAGTGAGGGACTAGCGGAAGAGACCCAGTACTTC. Protein sequence: CASSEGLAEETQYF.

This clone was observed a few times. The chain couples TRBV7-2 to TRBJ2-3, with TRBD2 identical over 10 bases. J was trimmed by 5 bases and V by 1 base; bases with no gene match: 12. The CDR3 is 18 amino acids. Germline CDR1 SGHTA, CDR2 FQGNSA. CDR3 residues: CASSLVLAGESSLDTQYF. The CDR3 bases are TGTGCCAGCAGCTTAGTTCTAGCGGGAGAGTCTTCGTTAGATACGCAGTATTTT.